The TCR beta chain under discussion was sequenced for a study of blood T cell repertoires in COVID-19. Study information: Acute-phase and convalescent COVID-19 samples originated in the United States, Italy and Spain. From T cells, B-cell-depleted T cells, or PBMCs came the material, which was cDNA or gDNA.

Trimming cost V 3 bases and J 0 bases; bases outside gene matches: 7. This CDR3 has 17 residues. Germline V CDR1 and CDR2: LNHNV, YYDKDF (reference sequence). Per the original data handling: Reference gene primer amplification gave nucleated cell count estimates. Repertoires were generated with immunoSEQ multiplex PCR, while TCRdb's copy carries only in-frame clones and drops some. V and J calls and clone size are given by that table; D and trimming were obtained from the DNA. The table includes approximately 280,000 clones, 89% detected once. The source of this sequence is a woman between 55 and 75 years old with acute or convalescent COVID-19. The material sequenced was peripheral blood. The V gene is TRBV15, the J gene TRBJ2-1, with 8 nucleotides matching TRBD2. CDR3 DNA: TGTGCCACCAGCAGGATGCCCGGGGGGGTCTCCTACAATGAGCAGTTCTTC. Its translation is CATSRMPGGVSYNEQFF.